The 2 T cell receptor beta chains below were found in one sample sequenced in a study of blood T cell repertoires in COVID-19. Profiling relied on immunoSEQ multiplex PCR, and the TCRdb table lists in-frame clones only, not all of them. The table records over 130,000 clones, about three quarters of them present only once. Sequencing used peripheral blood. These receptors all stem from a man aged 45 to 65 with acute or convalescent COVID-19.

The chain carries TRBV19 and TRBJ1-1, with a possible D match to TRBD1 (5 bases). CDR1 and CDR2 from the germline V gene are LNHDA and SQIVND (reference sequence). The CDR3 contains 15 residues. V dropped 4 bases and J dropped 7 bases, with 19 bases sitting between them. The CDR3 DNA reads as TGTGCCAGTAGTAAACGGGCAGGGTCATCTAATGAAGCTTTCTTT. This gives the protein CASSKRAGSSNEAFF.

The chain is built from TRBV19 and TRBJ1-5, with 7 bases lining up with TRBD1. The CDR3 spans 16 residues. Trimming cost V 7 bases and J 1 base; bases outside gene matches: 10. Germline V gene data show CDR1 as LNHDA and CDR2 as SQIVND (reference sequence). The CDR3 here is CASKDYRGRSNQPQHF. As DNA, the CDR3 is TGTGCCAGTAAGGATTACAGGGGCCGAAGCAATCAGCCCCAGCATTTT.